This TCR beta chain is from a study of T cells in Graves' hyperthyroidism and ophthalmopathy. As for this clonotype: Its specificity is unknown.

There were TCR beta CDR3 regions amplified from RNA transcripts. During a first-round RT-PCR of the TCR CDR3, the HTBI primer set was used. TCRdb reprocessed the multiplex PCR reads via MiXCR and lists one record per CDR3 protein. This sample has 500,000 to 600,000 distinct CDR3 sequences, with just over 45% found just once. Exclusion of patients followed from uncontrolled infection, other autoimmune disease, pregnancy or lactation. Germline CDR1 and CDR2: SNHLY and FYNNEI. The CDR3 is made up of 14 amino acids. V lost 7 bases and J lost 2, with 13 bases in between. Study conclusions and caveats: Model predictions of ophthalmopathy came a median around 7.1 months before onset. Within blood appeared most thyroid clonotypes that had expanded above 0.001.

The sequencing sample was made of peripheral blood or thyroid tissue (not recorded which). The chain has TRBV2 and TRBJ2-3; D possibly matches TRBD1 or TRBD2 (5 bases each). This TCR derives from an adult woman with Graves' disease, either hyperthyroidism or ophthalmopathy (not recorded which). The CDR3: CASTEWGTTDTQYF. CDR3 nucleotides: TGTGCCAGCACTGAGTGGGGGACCACAGATACGCAGTATTTT.